This T cell receptor (beta chain) was profiled in a study of T-cell reconstitution after alpha-beta-depleted transplantation in children. As it was prepared, the TCRbeta library received unique molecular identifiers. A single record per CDR3 protein comes from TCRdb applying MiXCR to the PCR reads. The data show 100,000 to 130,000 distinct CDR3 sequences, roughly 6.1% seen once. This CDR3 is built from 14 residues. Trimming removed 0 bases from V and 10 bases from J, with 15 bases in between. Germline CDR1 reads MNHEY; CDR2 reads SMNVEV (reference sequence). As regards this clonotype: What it binds is not known. A much larger clone differs from this one at a single base, so this may be a read error.

Study observations and caveats: Reported findings indicate that, about two months after transplant, alpha-beta T cells came from several hundred expanded clones, which were derived from non-depleted graft cells.

The sequence came from a male patient between 2 and 10 years old who had a stem cell transplant for acute lymphoblastic leukemia, so the T cells may come from the graft donor. The V call is TRBV27, the J call TRBJ2-5, with D perhaps assigned TRBD1 or TRBD2 (5 bases each). This material consisted of PBMCs, mostly from graft donor cells, taken 360 days after TCRalphabeta/CD19-depleted stem cell transplant. The CDR3 DNA sequence: TGTGCCAGCAGTTTATCGAGGGGCGGTTACTACCAGTACTTC. Translation: CASSLSRGGYYQYF.